Listed below are T cell receptor beta chains from one sample, sequenced in a study of T cells in Graves' hyperthyroidism and ophthalmopathy. TCRdb passed the multiplex PCR reads through MiXCR, listing each CDR3 protein once. Seen here are 500,000 to 600,000 distinct CDR3 sequences, approximately 20% observed once, and the top ten hold over 45%. Sequencing used blood. These receptors all stem from a man aged 35-49 years with Graves' ophthalmopathy. Both conserved end residues are part of each CDR3. D genes are given only for firm matches. Expanded clones are given a class, and other clones once, few, many or no size at all.

clone_size j_call d_call cdr3_length v_call cdr3_aa cdr3_nt
. TRBJ2-1 . 10 TRBV29-1 CSAEYNEQFF TGCAGCGCTGAATACAATGAGCAGTTCTTC
many TRBJ2-5 . 13 TRBV13 CASSPGMGKTQYF TGTGCCAGCAGCCCCGGGATGGGAAAGACCCAGTACTTC
. TRBJ2-3 . 16 TRBV19 CASSDPGLVETDTQYF TGTGCCAGTAGCGACCCAGGCCTCGTGGAGACAGATACGCAGTATTTT
. TRBJ2-4 TRBD1 15 TRBV12-3/TRBV12-4 CASSNTGGRKNIQYF TGTGCCAGCAGTAATACAGGGGGACGCAAAAACATTCAGTACTTC
. TRBJ2-3 . 12 TRBV6-2/TRBV6-3 CASSFTIDTQYF TGTGCCAGCAGCTTTACAATCGATACGCAGTATTTT
many TRBJ1-1 . 14 TRBV30 CAWSAGPANTEAFF TGTGCCTGGAGTGCGGGTCCTGCTAACACTGAAGCTTTCTTT
many TRBJ1-2 TRBD1 16 TRBV10-2 CASSEPADRANYGYTF TGCGCCAGCAGTGAGCCCGCGGACAGGGCAAACTATGGCTACACCTTC
many TRBJ1-6 . 14 TRBV7-2 CASSLGNRNSPLHF TGTGCCAGCAGCTTAGGTAACCGGAATTCACCCCTCCACTTT
many TRBJ2-1 TRBD1 15 TRBV5-1 CASSSSGGSYNEQFF TGTGCCAGCAGTTCTTCAGGGGGCTCCTACAATGAGCAGTTCTTC
few TRBJ1-5 . 16 TRBV6-7 CASSIVRGYSNQPQHF TGTGCCAGCAGTATCGTCAGGGGATATAGCAATCAGCCCCAGCATTTT
. TRBJ2-2 . 11 TRBV24-1 CATSLSGELFF TGTGCCACCAGTCTCTCGGGGGAGCTGTTTTTT
. TRBJ1-1 . 14 TRBV12-5 CASGRGWEDTEAFF TGTGCTAGTGGTCGGGGTTGGGAGGACACTGAAGCTTTCTTT
few TRBJ2-3 . 13 TRBV12-3/TRBV12-4 CASSFAHTDTQYF TGTGCCAGCAGTTTCGCGCACACAGATACGCAGTATTTT
few TRBJ2-1 . 16 TRBV11-3 CASSLDILGTNNEQFF TGTGCCAGCAGCTTAGACATACTCGGGACAAACAATGAGCAGTTCTTC
many TRBJ2-3 . 16 TRBV11-2 CASSPQTRTSTDTQYF TGTGCCAGCAGCCCCCAGACACGGACTAGCACAGATACGCAGTATTTT
many TRBJ1-1 . 14 TRBV9 CASSPQVTNTEAFF TGTGCCAGCAGCCCCCAGGTAACGAACACTGAAGCTTTCTTT
few TRBJ2-7 TRBD2 15 TRBV12-3/TRBV12-4 CASSPAMGGRGEQYF TGTGCCAGCAGTCCCGCGATGGGAGGGAGGGGAGAGCAGTACTTC
. TRBJ1-5 TRBD1 15 TRBV19 CASMGTGGINQPQHF TGTGCCAGTATGGGGACAGGGGGAATCAATCAGCCCCAGCATTTT
few TRBJ2-7 . 15 TRBV6-1 CASSDDTRMLGEQYF TGTGCCAGCAGTGATGACACGAGGATGCTCGGGGAGCAGTACTTC
. TRBJ2-1 TRBD2 17 TRBV12-5 CASGGARTSGAYNEQFF TGTGCTAGTGGTGGGGCCCGGACTAGCGGGGCCTACAATGAGCAGTTCTTC
. TRBJ2-3 . 15 TRBV7-8 CASSARDFFTDTQYF TGTGCCAGCAGCGCCCGGGACTTCTTCACAGATACGCAGTATTTT
few TRBJ2-5 . 14 TRBV20-1 CSPYQGTYQETQYF TGCAGTCCGTACCAGGGGACGTACCAAGAGACCCAGTACTTC
. TRBJ2-3 . 14 TRBV2 CASRTRQGLDTQYF TGTGCCAGCAGGACACGACAGGGACTAGATACGCAGTATTTT
. TRBJ1-1 . 13 TRBV5-1 CASSSHLVREAFF TGCGCCAGCAGCTCGCATCTTGTGCGGGAAGCTTTCTTT
few TRBJ1-6 . 12 TRBV9 CASSGDGSPLHF TGTGCCAGCAGCGGCGACGGTTCACCCCTCCACTTT
few TRBJ2-3 TRBD1 15 TRBV24-1 CATSSRQGGTDTQYF TGTGCCACCAGTTCTCGACAGGGCGGGACAGATACGCAGTATTTT
few TRBJ1-2 TRBD1 15 TRBV27 CASSEIGTGGYGYTF TGTGCCAGCAGCGAAATCGGGACAGGGGGCTATGGCTACACCTTC
. TRBJ2-1 . 15 TRBV2 CASSPTGIAHNQQFF TGTGCCAGCAGTCCCACAGGGATCGCGCACAATCAGCAGTTCTTC
many TRBJ2-5 TRBD2 15 TRBV2 CASSESGRKQETQYF TGTGCCAGCAGCGAAAGCGGGAGGAAACAAGAGACCCAGTACTTC
. TRBJ2-7 . 13 TRBV20-1 CSARDPGNNEQYF TGCAGTGCTAGAGATCCAGGGAACAACGAGCAGTACTTC
. TRBJ2-7 TRBD1 15 TRBV14 CASSLTRDRVNEQYF TGTGCCAGCAGCCTAACCCGGGACAGGGTGAACGAGCAGTACTTC
. TRBJ1-1 . 14 TRBV27 CASSFDSLNTEAFF TGTGCCAGCAGTTTCGACAGCTTGAACACTGAAGCTTTCTTT
many TRBJ2-5 TRBD2 16 TRBV3-1 CASSQDLVAGAQTQYF TGTGCCAGCAGCCAAGACCTGGTAGCGGGAGCACAGACCCAGTACTTC
many TRBJ1-4 TRBD1 15 TRBV30 CAWSVTTGNNEKLFF TGTGCCTGGAGTGTAACGACAGGGAATAATGAAAAACTGTTTTTT
many TRBJ2-1 . 12 TRBV11-2 CASSTRQNEQFF TGTGCCAGCAGCACCAGGCAAAACGAGCAGTTCTTC
. TRBJ1-2 . 15 TRBV5-1 CASSSTSGTGMGYTF TGCGCCAGCAGCTCAACCTCCGGGACGGGCATGGGCTACACCTTC
many TRBJ2-1 . 15 TRBV18 CASSPPTDSYNEQFF TGTGCCAGCTCACCACCAACAGACTCCTACAATGAGCAGTTCTTC
many TRBJ2-7 TRBD1 15 TRBV20-1 CSARDVTGQSYEQYF TGCAGTGCTAGAGATGTGACAGGGCAGTCCTACGAGCAGTACTTC
many TRBJ2-3 . 15 TRBV12-3/TRBV12-4 CASSLRRGGTDTQYF TGTGCCAGCAGTTTAAGGAGAGGGGGCACAGATACGCAGTATTTT
few TRBJ2-1 TRBD2 17 TRBV19 CASSIDPGLAGPDEQFF TGTGCCAGTAGTATAGATCCGGGACTAGCGGGTCCCGATGAGCAGTTCTTC
many TRBJ2-5 . 13 TRBV5-1 CASSLGVEETQYF TGTGCCAGCAGCTTAGGGGTTGAGGAGACCCAGTACTTC
many TRBJ1-2 TRBD1 13 TRBV28 CATHRGPNYGYTF TGTGCCACTCACAGGGGGCCTAACTATGGCTACACCTTC
many TRBJ2-3 TRBD1 14 TRBV3-1 CASSPDRVTDTQYF TGTGCCAGCAGCCCTGACAGGGTCACAGATACGCAGTATTTT
. TRBJ1-4 TRBD1 14 TRBV10-3 CAISEGDRNEKLFF TGTGCCATCAGTGAGGGGGACAGGAATGAAAAACTGTTTTTT
many TRBJ1-2 . 13 TRBV5-1 CASSLVSGSGYTF TGCGCCAGCAGCCTCGTTTCAGGAAGTGGCTACACCTTC
. TRBJ2-5 TRBD1 15 TRBV15 CATGEGQGNQETQYF TGTGCCACCGGAGAGGGACAGGGGAACCAAGAGACCCAGTACTTC
few TRBJ2-7 . 13 TRBV6-2/TRBV6-3 CASRGPGVNEQYF TGTGCCAGCAGAGGGCCAGGGGTTAACGAGCAGTACTTC